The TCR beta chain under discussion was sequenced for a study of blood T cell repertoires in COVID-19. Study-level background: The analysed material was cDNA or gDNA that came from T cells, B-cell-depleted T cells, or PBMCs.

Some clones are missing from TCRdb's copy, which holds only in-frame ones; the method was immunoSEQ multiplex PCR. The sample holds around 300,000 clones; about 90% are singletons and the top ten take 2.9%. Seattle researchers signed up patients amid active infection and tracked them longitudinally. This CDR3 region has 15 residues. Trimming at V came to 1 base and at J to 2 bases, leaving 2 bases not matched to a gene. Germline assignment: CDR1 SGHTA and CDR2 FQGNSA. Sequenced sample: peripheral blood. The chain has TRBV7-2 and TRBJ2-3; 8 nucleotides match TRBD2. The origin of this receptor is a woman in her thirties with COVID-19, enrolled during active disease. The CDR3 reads CASSLGGRTTDTQYF. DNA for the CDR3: TGTGCCAGCAGCTTAGGCGGGAGGACCACAGATACGCAGTATTTT.